The present TCR beta chain was sequenced within a study of T-cell reconstitution after alpha-beta-depleted transplantation in children. Trimming pared 3 bases from V and 9 bases from J, leaving 19 bases between. Germline-derived CDR1 and CDR2 are SGDLS and YYNGEE. There are 15 residues in the CDR3. Library preparation (for TCRbeta) was performed with unique molecular identifiers. MiXCR was run by TCRdb on the PCR reads, yielding one entry per CDR3 protein. The sample consists of 800,000 to 1,000,000 distinct CDR3 sequences, about 31% of them appearing once. The chain has TRBV9 and TRBJ2-1; tentatively, D is TRBD1 or TRBD2 (7 bases each). Sequenced material: PBMCs, mostly from graft donor cells, taken 360 days after TCRalphabeta/CD19-depleted stem cell transplant. The origin of this receptor is a boy in the first two years of life who had a stem cell transplant for SCID, so the T cells may come from the graft donor. The CDR3 DNA reads as TGTGCCAGCAGCGGAGCCCAGGGGGGGCCAATTGAGCAGTTCTTC. Protein sequence: CASSGAQGGPIEQFF. The full variable domain, its missing parts supplied by reference TRBV9 and TRBJ2-1, is DSGVTQTPKHLITATGQRVTLRCSPRSGDLSVYWYQQSLDQGLQFLIQYYNGEERAKGNILERFSAQQFPDLHSELNLSSLELGDSALYFCASSGAQGGPIEQFFGPGTRLTVL.